These 12 T cell receptor beta chains came from one sample sequenced in a study of beta chain features in type 1 diabetes. Expressed TCRB transcripts were sequenced, since all the RNA that had been isolated was reverse transcribed. Clones were sequenced by immunoSEQ multiplex PCR, and TCRdb holds only the in-frame ones, with some missing. The table lists about 150,000 clones, under 60% of them singletons, with roughly 0.42% in the top ten. The sequenced sample was Tregs from blood. The receptors stem from a man between 18 and 29 years old in good health.

This CDR3 reads CASSSTSGIDTQYF. The DNA of the CDR3 is TGTGCCAGCAGCTCGACTAGCGGAATAGATACGCAGTATTTT. The rearrangement joins TRBV7-2 to TRBJ2-3, with TRBD2 identical over 9 bases. Germline lookup yields CDR1 SGHTA and CDR2 FQGNSA. The V segment lost 4 bases and the J segment 5 bases; nucleotides outside the gene matches: 4. The CDR3 covers 14 residues.

This clone has only a few counts. This chain links TRBV28 with TRBJ1-4; perhaps TRBD1 as D (6 bases). Between the trimmed V and J ends, which lost 8 bases and 0 bases, there was a span of 7 bases. There are 13 residues in the CDR3. CDR1 MDHEN and CDR2 SYDVKM come from the germline V gene. DNA of the CDR3: TGTGCCAGCCACAGGGCAACTAATGAAAAACTGTTTTTT. As protein: CASHRATNEKLFF.

The rearrangement joins TRBV10-3 to TRBJ2-5; 7 bases line up with TRBD2. The DNA end lines up better with TRBJ2-7; the J call may be wrong. The CDR3 sequence is 14 residues long. CDR1 and CDR2 (germline): ENHRY, SYGVKD. CDR3 DNA sequence: TGTGCCATCAGTGGGCGAAGCGGGATCTACGAGCAGTACTTC. Translated, it gives CAISGRSGIYEQYF.

This clone was seen a few times. The rearrangement links TRBV6-5 to TRBJ2-3, with D perhaps matching TRBD2 (5 bases). The germline V and J ends were trimmed by 7 bases and 2 bases, with 13 bases remaining between them. The CDR3 consists of 14 residues. The germline gives CDR1 MNHEY, CDR2 SVGAGI. CDR3 in amino acids: CASKLGVSTDTQYF. CDR3 nucleotides: TGTGCCAGCAAGCTCGGGGTATCCACAGATACGCAGTATTTT.

The chain uses TRBV29-1 and TRBJ2-7; D is unclear. Germline V CDR1 and CDR2: SQVTM, ANQGSEA. The CDR3 consists of 13 residues. V lost 6 bases and J 0 bases, leaving 12 bases between the germline ends. CDR3 sequence: CSVAEPSSYEQYF. CDR3 coding DNA: TGCAGCGTAGCCGAACCTAGCTCCTACGAGCAGTACTTC.

This chain joins TRBV6-5 and TRBJ1-1; D uncertain. Germline values: CDR1 MNHEY, CDR2 SVGAGI. The CDR3 totals 15 residues. V lost 0 bases, J lost 1 base, and 9 bases lay in between. The CDR3 DNA reads TGTGCCAGCAGTTACTCTTCCGAGGGGAACACTGAAGCTTTCTTT. Translated, it gives CASSYSSEGNTEAFF.

The V call is TRBV4-3, the J call TRBJ2-6; 7 nucleotides align to TRBD1. The CDR3 runs 18 residues. The germline V gene has CDR1 LGHNA and CDR2 YSLEER. V dropped 4 bases and J dropped 0; count of bases not matched to a gene: 9. The CDR3 sequence is CASSPPPGGVSGANVLTF. The CDR3 DNA follows: TGCGCCAGCAGCCCCCCCCCAGGGGGTGTCTCTGGGGCCAACGTCCTGACTTTC.

The rearrangement joins TRBV5-1 to TRBJ1-4, with D possibly TRBD1 on 6 matching bases. Germline V CDR1 and CDR2: SGHRS, YFSETQ. V was cut by 4 bases and J by 7 bases, with 20 bases left in between. The CDR3 is made up of 16 amino acids. The CDR3 nucleotides are TGCGCCAGCAGCCTCGGGCAGGGGCTGAATGGTGAAAAACTGTTTTTT. Amino acids: CASSLGQGLNGEKLFF.

This clone occurred a few times. This chain uses TRBV6-1 with TRBJ1-2; a possible D gene is TRBD1 (6 bases). The CDR3 loop spans 17 amino acids. Trimming cost V 4 bases and J 5 bases, with 23 bases left between them. Germline values: CDR1 MNHNS, CDR2 SASEGT. CDR3 bases: TGTGCCAGCAGTGCTACGGGGGGAGGGGGGCCGTTTTATGGCTACACCTTC. This translates into CASSATGGGGPFYGYTF.

The CDR3 DNA follows: TGTGCCAGCAGTTTTCGCGGGGACACCGGGGAGCTGTTTTTT. It codes for CASSFRGDTGELFF. The J gene is TRBJ2-2, the V gene TRBV28, with TRBD2 as a possible D gene (6 bases). Germline-derived CDR1 and CDR2 are MDHEN and SYDVKM. With 3 bases removed from V and 3 bases from J, the gap between germline ends came to 8 bases. The length of the CDR3 is 14 residues.

The V call is TRBV5-1, the J call TRBJ2-7; 10 nucleotides align to TRBD2. V shed 4 bases and J 3 bases; nucleotides not matched to a gene: 13. CDR3 length equals 17 residues. CDR1 and CDR2 (germline): SGHRS, YFSETQ. CDR3 in amino acids: CASSPYLVAGGLYEQYF. CDR3 bases: TGCGCCAGCAGCCCCTACCTTGTAGCGGGGGGACTCTACGAGCAGTACTTC.

This clone was detected once. This chain links TRBV28 with TRBJ1-1; D call uncertain. Trimming removed 3 bases at V and 1 base at J, with 6 bases between. This CDR3 has 13 amino acids. CDR1 and CDR2 from the germline V gene are MDHEN and SYDVKM. The DNA for the CDR3 is TGTGCCAGCAGTTTCCCCCAGAACACTGAAGCTTTCTTT. This translates into CASSFPQNTEAFF.